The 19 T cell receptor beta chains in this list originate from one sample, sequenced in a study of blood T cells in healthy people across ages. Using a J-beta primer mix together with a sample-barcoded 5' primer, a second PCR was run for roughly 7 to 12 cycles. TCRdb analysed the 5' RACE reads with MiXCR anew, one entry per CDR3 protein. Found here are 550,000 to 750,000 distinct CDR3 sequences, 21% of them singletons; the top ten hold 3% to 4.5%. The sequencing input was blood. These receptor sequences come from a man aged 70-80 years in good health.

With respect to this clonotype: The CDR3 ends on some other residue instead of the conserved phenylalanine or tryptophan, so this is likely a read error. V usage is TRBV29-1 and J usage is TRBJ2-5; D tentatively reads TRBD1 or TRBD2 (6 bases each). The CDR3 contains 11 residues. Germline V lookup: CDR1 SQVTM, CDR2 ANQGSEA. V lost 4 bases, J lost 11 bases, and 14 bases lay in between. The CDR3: CSVAEGGEQYV. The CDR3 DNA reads TGCAGCGTTGCGGAGGGGGGTGAGCAGTACGTC.

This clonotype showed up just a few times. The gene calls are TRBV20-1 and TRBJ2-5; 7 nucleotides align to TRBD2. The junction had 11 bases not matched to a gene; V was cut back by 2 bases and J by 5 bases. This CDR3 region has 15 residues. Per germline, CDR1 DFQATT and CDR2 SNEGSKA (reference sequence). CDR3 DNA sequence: TGCAGTGCTAGACCTTCTAGCGGCTCCGGGGAGACCCAGTACTTC. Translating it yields CSARPSSGSGETQYF.

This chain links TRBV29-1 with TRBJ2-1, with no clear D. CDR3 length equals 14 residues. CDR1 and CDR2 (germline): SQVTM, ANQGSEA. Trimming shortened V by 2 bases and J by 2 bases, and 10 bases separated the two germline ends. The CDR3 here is CSVEIPSAYNEQFF. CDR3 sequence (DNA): TGCAGCGTTGAAATCCCCTCAGCCTACAATGAGCAGTTCTTC.

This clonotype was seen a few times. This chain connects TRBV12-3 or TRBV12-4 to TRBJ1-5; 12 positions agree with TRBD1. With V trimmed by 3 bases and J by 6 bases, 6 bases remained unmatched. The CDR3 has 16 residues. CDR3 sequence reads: CASSFSGQGAAQPQHF. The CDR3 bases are TGTGCCAGCAGTTTTTCGGGACAGGGGGCAGCTCAGCCCCAGCATTTT.

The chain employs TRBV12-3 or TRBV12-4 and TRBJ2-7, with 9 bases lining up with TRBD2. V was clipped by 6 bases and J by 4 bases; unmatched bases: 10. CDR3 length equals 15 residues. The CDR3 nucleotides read TGTGCCAGCAGGCCGGGGACTAGCAGACGGTACGAGCAGTACTTC. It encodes CASRPGTSRRYEQYF.

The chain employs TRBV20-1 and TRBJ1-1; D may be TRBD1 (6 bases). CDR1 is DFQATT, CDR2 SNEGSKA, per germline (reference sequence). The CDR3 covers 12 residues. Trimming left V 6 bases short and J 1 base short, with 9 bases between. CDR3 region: CSAQGQNTEAFF. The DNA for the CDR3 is TGCAGTGCGCAGGGACAGAACACTGAAGCTTTCTTT.

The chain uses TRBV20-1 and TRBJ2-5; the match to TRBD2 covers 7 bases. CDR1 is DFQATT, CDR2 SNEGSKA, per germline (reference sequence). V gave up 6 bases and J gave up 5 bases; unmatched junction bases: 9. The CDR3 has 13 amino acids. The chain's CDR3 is CSATPGGGETQYF. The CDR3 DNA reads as TGCAGTGCAACGCCCGGGGGAGGGGAGACCCAGTACTTC.

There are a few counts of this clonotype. The DNA for the CDR3 is TGCAGGGCGACCGGGACTAGCGGGAGGGCCCTAGAGACCCAGTACTTC. It codes for CRATGTSGRALETQYF. V is TRBV20-1 and J is TRBJ2-7, with 16 bases aligning to TRBD2. TRBJ2-5 explains the end of the DNA better; the J call may be wrong. Germline values: CDR1 DFQATT, CDR2 SNEGSKA (reference sequence). This CDR3 region has 16 residues.

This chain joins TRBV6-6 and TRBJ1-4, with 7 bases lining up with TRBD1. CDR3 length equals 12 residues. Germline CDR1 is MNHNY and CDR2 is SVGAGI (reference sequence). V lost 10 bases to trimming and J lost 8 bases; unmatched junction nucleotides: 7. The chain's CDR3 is CAIGQVGEKLFF. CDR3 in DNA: TGTGCCATCGGACAGGTGGGCGAAAAACTGTTTTTT.

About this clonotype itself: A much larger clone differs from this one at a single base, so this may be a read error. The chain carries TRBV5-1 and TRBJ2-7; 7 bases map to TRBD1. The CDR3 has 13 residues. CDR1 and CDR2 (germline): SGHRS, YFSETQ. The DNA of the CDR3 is TGCGCCAGCAGCTTGACAGGGGATTACGGGCAGTACTTC. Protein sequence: CASSLTGDYGQYF.

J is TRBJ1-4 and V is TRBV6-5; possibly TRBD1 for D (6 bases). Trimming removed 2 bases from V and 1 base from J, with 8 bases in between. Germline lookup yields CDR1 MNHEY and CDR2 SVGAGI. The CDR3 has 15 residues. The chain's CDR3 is CASSYQGRTNEKLFF. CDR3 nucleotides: TGTGCCAGCAGTTACCAGGGGCGAACTAATGAAAAACTGTTTTTT.

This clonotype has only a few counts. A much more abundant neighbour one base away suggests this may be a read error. Written as DNA, the CDR3 is TGCGCCAGCAGCCGACAGGGAGGGGAGGAGAATGAGCAGTTCTTC. Protein: CASSRQGGEENEQFF. The chain has TRBV5-1 and TRBJ2-1; D assignment may be TRBD1 or TRBD2 (7 bases each). CDR3 length: 15 amino acids. The ends were cut back, 4 bases at V and 7 bases at J, with 18 bases in the middle. CDR1 is SGHRS and CDR2 is YFSETQ in the germline V gene.

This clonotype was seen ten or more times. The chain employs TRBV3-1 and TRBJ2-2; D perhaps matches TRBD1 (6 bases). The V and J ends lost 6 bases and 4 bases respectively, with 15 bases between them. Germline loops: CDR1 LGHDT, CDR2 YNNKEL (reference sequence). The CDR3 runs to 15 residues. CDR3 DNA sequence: TGTGCCAGCAGAAACCGGGACAAAAGCACCGGGGAGCTGTTTTTT. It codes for CASRNRDKSTGELFF.

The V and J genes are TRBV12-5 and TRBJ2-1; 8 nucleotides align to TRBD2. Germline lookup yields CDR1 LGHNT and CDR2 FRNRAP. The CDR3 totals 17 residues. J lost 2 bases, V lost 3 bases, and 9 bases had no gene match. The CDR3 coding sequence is TGTGCTAGTGGTTTAGCCCTACTAGCGGAGACCTACAATGAGCAGTTCTTC. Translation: CASGLALLAETYNEQFF.

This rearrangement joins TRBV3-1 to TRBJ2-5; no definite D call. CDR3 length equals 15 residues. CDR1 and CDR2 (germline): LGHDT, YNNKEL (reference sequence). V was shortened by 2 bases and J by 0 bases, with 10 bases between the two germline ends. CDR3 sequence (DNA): TGTGCCAGCAGCCAACCGAGATGGAACCAAGAGACCCAGTACTTC. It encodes CASSQPRWNQETQYF.

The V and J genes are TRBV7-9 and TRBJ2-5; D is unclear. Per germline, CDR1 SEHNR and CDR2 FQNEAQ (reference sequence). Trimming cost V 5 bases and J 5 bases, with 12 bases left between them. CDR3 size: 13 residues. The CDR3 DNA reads TGTGCCAGCAGCGAAGAAATGTGGGAGACCCAGTACTTC. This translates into CASSEEMWETQYF.

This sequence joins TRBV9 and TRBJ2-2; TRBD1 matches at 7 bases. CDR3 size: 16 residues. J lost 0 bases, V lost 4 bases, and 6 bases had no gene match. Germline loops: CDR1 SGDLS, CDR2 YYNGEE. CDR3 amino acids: CASSPPGTANTGELFF. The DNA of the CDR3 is TGTGCCAGCAGCCCGCCCGGGACAGCGAACACCGGGGAGCTGTTTTTT.

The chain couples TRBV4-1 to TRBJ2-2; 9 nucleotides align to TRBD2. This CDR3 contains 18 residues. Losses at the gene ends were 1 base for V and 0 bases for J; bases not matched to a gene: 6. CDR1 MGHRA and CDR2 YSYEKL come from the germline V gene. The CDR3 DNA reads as TGCGCCAGCAGCCAAGTTCGGCTAGCGGGATCGAACACCGGGGAGCTGTTTTTT. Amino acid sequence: CASSQVRLAGSNTGELFF.

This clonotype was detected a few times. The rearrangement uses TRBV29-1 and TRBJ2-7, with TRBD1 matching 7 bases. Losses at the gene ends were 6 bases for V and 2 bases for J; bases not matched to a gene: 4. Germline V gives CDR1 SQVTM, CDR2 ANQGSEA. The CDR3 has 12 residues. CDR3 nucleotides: TGCAGCGTCACCGGGACAGCCTACGAGCAGTACTTC. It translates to CSVTGTAYEQYF.